This TCR beta chain was identified during a study of regulatory T cells in long-lasting Graves disease. CDR1 is DFQATT, CDR2 SNEGSKA, per germline (reference sequence). The V segment lost 0 bases and the J segment 10 bases; nucleotides outside the gene matches: 0. CDR3 length: 13 residues. In its sample, this clonotype was seen many times. CDR3 regions were amplified by Arm-PCR using iRepertoire HTBI primers to build TCR beta libraries. One entry per CDR3 protein results from TCRdb running MiXCR on the multiplex PCR reads. The sample shows around 480,000 distinct CDR3 sequences, roughly 15% of them seen only once. Time point specified: newly diagnosed GD, antithyroid drugs for less than 3 months. PBMC-extracted RNA yielded the TCR library. These same records also appear under a second study, on T cells in Graves' hyperthyroidism and ophthalmopathy.

V and J are TRBV20-1 and TRBJ1-6; 10 bases are a match to TRBD1. The sequences come from peripheral blood mononuclear cells (PBMCs), collected at new diagnosis, from a patient treated with antithyroid drugs. This clonotype was sampled from a woman aged 35-65 years with Graves disease. CDR3 region: CSARETGGSPLHF. The CDR3 nucleotides read TGCAGTGCTAGAGAGACAGGGGGCTCACCCCTCCACTTT.